The 4 T cell receptor beta chains given below trace back to one sample, sequenced in a study of blood T cell repertoires in COVID-19. Here immunoSEQ multiplex PCR was the method, and the copy in TCRdb shows in-frame clones only, minus some. The sample includes about 120,000 clones, more than 85% of them seen just once. The sequenced material came from peripheral blood. The receptors originated from a human donor with acute or convalescent COVID-19. The donor label of this sample is uncertain.

This clone was observed a handful of times. The chain has TRBV7-2 and TRBJ2-2; 10 nucleotides line up with TRBD2. J gave up 6 bases and V 6 bases, and 7 bases lay outside the gene matches. The CDR3 length is 15 residues. Germline loops: CDR1 SGHTA, CDR2 FQGNSA. The CDR3: CASSSGLARPGELFF. The CDR3, as DNA: TGTGCCAGCAGTTCGGGACTAGCGAGGCCCGGGGAGCTGTTTTTT.

In its sample, this clone was seen once. This rearrangement joins TRBV7-9 to TRBJ1-1; the D is unclear. Trimming stripped 4 bases from V and 6 bases from J, with 18 bases between. CDR1 and CDR2 (germline): SEHNR, FQNEAQ (reference sequence). The length of the CDR3 is 15 residues. The CDR3 nucleotides are TGTGCCAGCAGCTGGTTAGGACCGAGGGCCCCTGAAGCTTTCTTT. Its translation: CASSWLGPRAPEAFF.

The chain is built from TRBV9 and TRBJ1-2; possibly TRBD1 for D (5 bases). The CDR3 is 13 residues long. Germline V gives CDR1 SGDLS, CDR2 YYNGEE. V gave up 5 bases and J gave up 2 bases, with 10 bases separating them. The CDR3 loop reads CASRPGNNYGYTF. CDR3 nucleotide sequence: TGTGCCAGCAGGCCAGGGAACAACTATGGCTACACCTTC. Using reference TRBV9 and TRBJ1-2 for the parts outside the CDR3, the full variable domain is DSGVTQTPKHLITATGQRVTLRCSPRSGDLSVYWYQQSLDQGLQFLIQYYNGEERAKGNILERFSAQQFPDLHSELNLSSLELGDSALYFCASRPGNNYGYTFGSGTRLTVV.

The chain uses TRBV11-3 and TRBJ2-3; D remains ambiguous. The germline CDR1 and CDR2 sequences are SGHNT and YENEEA. This CDR3 region has 14 residues. The V gene lost 5 bases and the J gene lost 1 base, with 10 bases spanning the gap. CDR3 amino acids: CASSPTRGTDTQYF. The CDR3 DNA reads TGTGCCAGCAGCCCCACCCGGGGCACAGATACGCAGTATTTT.